This TCR beta chain was identified during a study of T cell changes during pregnancy in multiple sclerosis. Clones were read by immunoSEQ multiplex PCR, and TCRdb kept only the in-frame ones, dropping some. The sample consists of 49,000 or so clones, approximately 94% of them appearing once. Germline V gene data show CDR1 as SGHNT and CDR2 as YYREEE (reference sequence). The length of the CDR3 is 15 residues. Losses at the gene ends were 1 base for V and 1 base for J; bases not matched to a gene: 2. The clonotype was recovered from a female donor with multiple sclerosis, enrolled in a pregnancy study. This chain joins TRBV5-4 and TRBJ2-3, with TRBD2 matching 8 bases. Sample: CD8+ T cells from peripheral blood mononuclear cells, taken before pregnancy. In nucleotides, the CDR3 is TGTGCCAGCAGCTTGAAGCGGGAGCGCACAGATACGCAGTATTTT. Translation gives CASSLKRERTDTQYF. Based on the CDR3 plus reference TRBV5-4 and TRBJ2-3, the full variable domain is ETGVTQSPTHLIKTRGQQVTLRCSSQSGHNTVSWYQQALGQGPQFIFQYYREEENGRGNFPPRFSGLQFPNYSSELNVNALELDDSALYLCASSLKRERTDTQYFGPGTRLTVL.